The entry below gives a single TCR beta chain sequence along with its context. Antigen specificity is unknown. This CDR3 region has 18 residues. Germline V gene sequence: CDR1 SGHAT, CDR2 FQNNGV. V was cut by 1 base and J by 3 bases, with 22 bases left in between. The protocol was immunoSEQ multiplex PCR, while the TCRdb copy is restricted to in-frame clones and leaves out a portion. The data show roughly 18,000 clones, 80% to 90% seen once. The sample is drawn from a study of OX40 agonist ivuxolimab in advanced cancers. Whole-study findings and limits: Antigen specificity was not determined for the expanded peripheral T cells. CD4+ T cells averaged fewer expanded clones than CD8+ T cells. At doses 0.1 to 3.0 mg/kg, CD4+ and CD8+ clones expanded.

This receptor was obtained from an adult with an advanced solid tumor such as melanoma, head and neck, liver or kidney cancer. The sample in question was CD4+ or CD8+ T cells sorted from blood, obtained in a trial of the OX40 agonist ivuxolimab. The V and J genes are TRBV11-2 and TRBJ2-7, with D possibly matching TRBD2 (5 bases). CDR3 nucleotide sequence: TGTGCCAGCAGCTTAGCTGTTGGGTCGGGGAATGAAATCTACGAGCAGTACTTC. Residues: CASSLAVGSGNEIYEQYF.